The 32 T cell receptor beta chains presented below share a single source sample, sequenced in a study of OX40 agonist ivuxolimab in advanced cancers. Measured with immunoSEQ multiplex PCR; TCRdb has only the in-frame clones, and not every one. The profile shows roughly 76,000 clones, 85% of them singletons. The sequencing here drew on CD4+ or CD8+ T cells sorted from blood, taken in a trial of the OX40 agonist ivuxolimab. The receptors stem from an adult with an advanced solid tumor such as melanoma, head and neck, liver or kidney cancer.

V is TRBV5-6 and J is TRBJ2-7; D call uncertain. There are 15 residues in the CDR3. Germline V gene data show CDR1 as SGHDT and CDR2 as YYEEEE. The V gene lost 7 bases and the J gene lost 1 base, with 18 bases spanning the gap. Here the CDR3 DNA reads TGTGCCAGCGGCCTTTGGTGGCCGATATCCTACGAGCAGTACTTC. It is translated as CASGLWWPISYEQYF.

CDR3: CASERGKVTGNTIYF. DNA for the CDR3: TGTGCCAGTGAGCGGGGAAAGGTAACTGGAAACACCATATATTTT. This chain links TRBV19 with TRBJ1-3; D not resolved. Looked up from germline, CDR1 is LNHDA and CDR2 is SQIVND (reference sequence). Trimming took 8 bases from V and 2 from J, leaving 16 bases between them. This CDR3 has 15 residues.

The V and J genes are TRBV6-4 and TRBJ1-2; D is undetermined. The germline V and J ends were trimmed by 3 bases and 5 bases, with 13 bases remaining between them. The CDR3 length is 14 residues. The V gene's germline CDR1 is MRHNA and CDR2 SNTAGT. DNA of the CDR3: TGTGCCAGCAGTGATTCGGGTGGCCTTTATGGCTACACCTTC. It codes for CASSDSGGLYGYTF.

This clone has a single count. The CDR3 DNA sequence: TGTGCCATCAGTGGGTTCGGGCCGGTAGGTTCACCCCTCCACTTT. Translated, it gives CAISGFGPVGSPLHF. V gene TRBV10-3 combines with J gene TRBJ1-6; D gene uncertain. This CDR3 has 15 residues. CDR1 is ENHRY, CDR2 SYGVKD, per germline. The germline V and J ends were trimmed by 4 bases and 9 bases, with 16 bases remaining between them.

V usage is TRBV18 and J usage is TRBJ2-1; TRBD1 or TRBD2 may be the D gene (6 bases each). Germline lookup yields CDR1 KGHSH and CDR2 LQKENI. The germline V and J ends were trimmed by 1 base and 5 bases, with 12 bases remaining between them. The CDR3 is 15 residues long. This chain's CDR3 is CASSPLRGEDNEQFF. CDR3 in DNA: TGTGCCAGCTCACCACTGAGGGGGGAGGACAATGAGCAGTTCTTC. Complete variable domain (other parts from reference TRBV18 and TRBJ2-1): NAGVMQNPRHLVRRRGQEARLRCSPMKGHSHVYWYRQLPEEGLKFMVYLQKENIIDESGMPKERFSAEFPKEGPSILRIQQVVRGDSAAYFCASSPLRGEDNEQFFGPGTRLTVL.

The rearrangement joins TRBV7-7 to TRBJ2-3, with 8 bases aligning to TRBD2. Per germline, CDR1 SSHAT and CDR2 FNYEAQ (reference sequence). This CDR3 spans 16 amino acids. Trimming at V came to 1 base and at J to 2 bases, leaving 5 bases not matched to a gene. In DNA, the CDR3 is TGTGCCAGCAGCTTAGGTCTAGCGGGCGTCACAGATACGCAGTATTTT. This codes for CASSLGLAGVTDTQYF.

The rearrangement joins TRBV7-2 to TRBJ1-2; maybe TRBD1 (5 bases). Per the germline V gene, CDR1 is SGHTA and CDR2 is FQGNSA. V was pared by 7 bases and J by 5 bases, with 23 bases between. CDR3 length equals 16 residues. The chain's CDR3 is CASIPAVGAGIYGYTF. The CDR3 DNA reads as TGTGCCAGCATCCCAGCGGTCGGGGCAGGGATATATGGCTACACCTTC. Full variable domain (remainder filled in from reference TRBV7-2 and TRBJ1-2): GAGVSQSPSNKVTEKGKDVELRCDPISGHTALYWYRQSLGQGLEFLIYFQGNSAPDKSGLPSDRFSAERTGGSVSTLTIQRTQQEDSAVYLCASIPAVGAGIYGYTFGSGTRLTVV.

This clone was observed a few times. V gene TRBV2 combines with J gene TRBJ1-2, with 9 bases aligning to TRBD1. V dropped 4 bases and J dropped 8; count of bases not matched to a gene: 11. CDR3 length equals 15 residues. From germline, CDR1 is SNHLY and CDR2 FYNNEI. Here the CDR3 reads CASSGNRGPSGGYTF. DNA for the CDR3: TGTGCCAGCAGTGGAAACAGGGGGCCATCAGGGGGCTACACCTTC.

CDR3 bases: TGTGCCAGTACCCCAACGGACAGTACGTACACTGAAGCTTTCTTT. Its translation is CASTPTDSTYTEAFF. The V and J genes are TRBV19 and TRBJ1-1; maybe TRBD1 (6 bases). CDR1 is LNHDA, CDR2 SQIVND, per germline (reference sequence). This CDR3 has 15 residues. V was cut by 7 bases and J by 3 bases, with 18 bases left in between.

The chain is built from TRBV18 and TRBJ2-7; D is perhaps TRBD1 or TRBD2 (5 bases each). Per germline, CDR1 KGHSH and CDR2 LQKENI. Trimming took off 4 bases at V and 3 bases at J, with 16 bases between the two ends. The CDR3 has 15 amino acids. The CDR3 spells CASSRDGPGNYEQYF. The CDR3 nucleotides are TGTGCCAGCTCACGGGACGGGCCAGGGAACTACGAGCAGTACTTC.

The DNA for the CDR3 is TGTGCCTGGAGTGTATCTCACACGGGACGGGGGTTAGGCTACACCTTC. Its translation is CAWSVSHTGRGLGYTF. This chain joins TRBV30 and TRBJ1-2; perhaps TRBD1 as D (5 bases). Germline V CDR1 and CDR2: GTSNPN, SVGIG (reference sequence). This CDR3 contains 16 residues. V lost 0 bases, J lost 8 bases, and 22 bases lay in between.

This chain links TRBV5-5 with TRBJ1-2; the D is unclear. Germline CDR1 is SGHKS and CDR2 is YYEKEE (reference sequence). This CDR3 comprises 13 residues. The V end lost 5 bases, the J end lost 3 bases, and 11 bases lay between the germline ends. In nucleotides, the CDR3 is TGTGCCAGCAGACTATACAACGACTATGGCTACACCTTC. Translation: CASRLYNDYGYTF.

The chain joins TRBV29-1 to TRBJ1-4; D unresolved. V was pared by 7 bases and J by 2 bases, with 5 bases between. The CDR3 runs 11 residues. Germline V CDR1 and CDR2: SQVTM, ANQGSEA. The CDR3 loop is CSAGTNEKLFF. The CDR3 coding sequence is TGCAGCGCAGGTACTAATGAAAAACTGTTTTTT.

The table lists this clone with a count of one. The chain carries TRBV7-6 and TRBJ1-2; D is possibly TRBD1 (6 bases). This CDR3 has 13 residues. V gave up 1 base and J gave up 7 bases, with 10 bases separating them. Germline V gives CDR1 SGHVS, CDR2 FNYEAQ. This chain's CDR3 is CASSLGAGAGYTF. The DNA for the CDR3 is TGTGCCAGCAGCTTAGGGGCGGGGGCTGGCTACACCTTC.

A single count supports this clone. The rearrangement uses TRBV11-3 and TRBJ2-1; tentative D call: TRBD2 (5 bases). CDR3 length: 15 amino acids. In germline, CDR1 is SGHNT, CDR2 YENEEA. Trimming removed 3 bases at V and 3 bases at J, with 12 bases between. CDR3 residues: CASSFGLELYNEQFF. The CDR3 DNA follows: TGTGCCAGCAGCTTCGGACTTGAACTCTACAATGAGCAGTTCTTC.

This chain joins TRBV11-2 and TRBJ2-1; 7 positions match TRBD2. Germline-derived CDR1 and CDR2 are SGHAT and FQNNGV. The V and J ends lost 2 bases and 6 bases, in that order; junction bases with no gene match: 7. There are 15 residues in the CDR3. The CDR3 sequence: CASSLFWGGGNEQFF. The CDR3 coding sequence is TGTGCCAGCAGCTTATTCTGGGGCGGGGGCAATGAGCAGTTCTTC.

This chain links TRBV7-2 with TRBJ2-3; 7 bases line up with TRBD2. CDR1 is SGHTA, CDR2 FQGNSA, per germline. The CDR3 sequence is 16 residues long. V shed 5 bases and J 0 bases; nucleotides not matched to a gene: 8. CDR3 protein: CASSPGWRGSTDTQYF. The CDR3 nucleotides are TGTGCCAGCAGCCCCGGGTGGCGGGGGAGCACAGATACGCAGTATTTT. Full variable domain (missing parts from reference TRBV7-2 and TRBJ2-3): GAGVSQSPSNKVTEKGKDVELRCDPISGHTALYWYRQSLGQGLEFLIYFQGNSAPDKSGLPSDRFSAERTGGSVSTLTIQRTQQEDSAVYLCASSPGWRGSTDTQYFGPGTRLTVL.

This clone was detected only once. CDR3 protein: CASTKQGAGQPQHF. CDR3 DNA sequence: TGTGCCAGCACGAAACAGGGGGCTGGCCAGCCCCAGCATTTT. The chain is built from TRBV5-8 and TRBJ1-5, with 9 bases fitting TRBD1. Losses at the gene ends were 6 bases for V and 7 bases for J; bases not matched to a gene: 8. This CDR3 is 14 amino acids long. Germline values: CDR1 SGHTS, CDR2 YDEGEE.

This clone appeared once. CDR3 loop: CSVQTWGDYTF. The CDR3 DNA sequence: TGCAGCGTGCAAACCTGGGGGGACTACACCTTC. This rearrangement joins TRBV29-1 to TRBJ1-2, with TRBD1 as a possible D gene (5 bases). Germline CDR1 and CDR2: SQVTM and ANQGSEA. The CDR3 has 11 residues. Deletions cut 6 bases from V and 10 bases from J, with 15 bases between. Combining the CDR3 with reference TRBV29-1 and TRBJ1-2 gives the whole variable domain SAVISQKPSRDICQRGTSLTIQCQVDSQVTMMFWYRQQPGQSLTLIATANQGSEATYESGFVIDKFPISRPNLTFSTLTVSNMSPEDSSIYLCSVQTWGDYTFGSGTRLTVV.

The chain links TRBV19 to TRBJ1-5; D remains ambiguous. This CDR3 is 14 amino acids long. Germline assignment: CDR1 LNHDA and CDR2 SQIVND (reference sequence). V lost 3 bases to trimming and J lost 4 bases, with 10 bases between them. The CDR3 nucleotides are TGTGCCAGTAGTATGTCGAACCTTAATCAGCCCCAGCATTTT. It is translated as CASSMSNLNQPQHF.

This clone was detected only a few times. The chain is built from TRBV20-1 and TRBJ2-5; D is uncertain. With 6 bases removed from V and 4 bases from J, the gap between germline ends came to 9 bases. The germline V gene has CDR1 DFQATT and CDR2 SNEGSKA (reference sequence). The CDR3 has 11 amino acids. The chain's CDR3 is CSAEALETQYF. In DNA form, the CDR3 reads TGCAGTGCCGAAGCCTTAGAGACCCAGTACTTC.

V is TRBV5-6 and J is TRBJ1-6, with no clear D. The CDR3 spans 15 residues. Between the trimmed V and J ends, which lost 4 bases and 8 bases, there was a span of 16 bases. CDR1 is SGHDT, CDR2 YYEEEE, per germline. CDR3 sequence: CASSTIIRPDSPLHF. CDR3 DNA: TGTGCCAGCAGCACCATTATCCGGCCGGATTCACCCCTCCACTTT.

DNA of the CDR3: TGTGCCAGGGATGCGACAGTTCGGGGTTCACCCCTCCACTTT. Translation: CARDATVRGSPLHF. This chain uses TRBV2 with TRBJ1-6, with a weak D call TRBD1 (5 bases). The length of the CDR3 is 14 residues. Trimming took off 9 bases at V and 9 bases at J, with 18 bases between the two ends. Germline CDR1 reads SNHLY; CDR2 reads FYNNEI.

With respect to this clone: Other DNA sequences of this sample code for an identical CDR3. This chain joins TRBV6-5 and TRBJ2-3, with 12 positions matching TRBD1. This CDR3 spans 15 amino acids. J lost 7 bases, V lost 7 bases, and 9 bases had no gene match. Germline values: CDR1 MNHEY, CDR2 SVGAGI. The CDR3 DNA reads as TGTGCCAGCAAACCCGGGACAGGGGGCTTGAATACGCAGTATTTT. It is translated as CASKPGTGGLNTQYF.

The genes are TRBV11-3 and TRBJ1-3; D ambiguous. Trimming shortened V by 5 bases and J by 0 bases, and 11 bases separated the two germline ends. Germline V gene data show CDR1 as SGHNT and CDR2 as YENEEA. The CDR3 extends over 15 amino acids. DNA of the CDR3: TGTGCCAGCAGCCTCGGCCCAGACTCTGGAAACACCATATATTTT. The encoded protein is CASSLGPDSGNTIYF.

The chain employs TRBV28 and TRBJ1-5; D unresolved. V was shortened by 2 bases and J by 1 base, with 12 bases between the two germline ends. The CDR3 totals 16 residues. Germline V lookup: CDR1 MDHEN, CDR2 SYDVKM. DNA of the CDR3: TGTGCCAGCAGTTTAGCGCGGGGAAGGAGCAATCAGCCCCAGCATTTT. As protein: CASSLARGRSNQPQHF.

The J gene is TRBJ1-2, the V gene TRBV5-4; D is unclear. The V gene's germline CDR1 is SGHNT and CDR2 YYREEE (reference sequence). The CDR3 runs 15 residues. The V and J ends lost 1 base and 8 bases respectively, with 18 bases between them. In DNA form, the CDR3 reads TGTGCCAGCAGCTTGCCGGGTGGGCGGACTAACGGCTACACCTTC. Translating it yields CASSLPGGRTNGYTF.

V usage is TRBV27 and J usage is TRBJ1-1; D ambiguous. The CDR3 has 13 amino acids. Germline values: CDR1 MNHEY, CDR2 SMNVEV (reference sequence). The V end was cut by 3 bases, the J end by 0 bases, with 5 bases between. CDR3 DNA: TGTGCCAGCAGTTTTCTGTTGAACACTGAAGCTTTCTTT. Its translation: CASSFLLNTEAFF.

The V call is TRBV4-2, the J call TRBJ1-3; a possible D gene is TRBD1 (5 bases). The CDR3 covers 16 residues. V lost 3 bases to trimming and J lost 0 bases, with 12 bases between them. Germline CDR1 LGHNA, CDR2 YNFKEQ. Here the CDR3 reads CASSHPQDFSGNTIYF. The CDR3 DNA reads TGTGCCAGCAGCCACCCACAGGACTTCTCTGGAAACACCATATATTTT.

The V and J genes are TRBV7-2 and TRBJ1-2; a possible D gene is TRBD1 (5 bases). Germline CDR1 and CDR2: SGHTA and FQGNSA. The CDR3 consists of 14 residues. Trimming took 3 bases from V and 4 from J, leaving 12 bases between them. In nucleotides, the CDR3 is TGTGCCAGCAGCTTGTTGTCCCAGGGCTATGGCTACACCTTC. This translates into CASSLLSQGYGYTF.

This clone was seen only a few times. The chain combines TRBV11-2 with TRBJ1-1; no clear D gene. Per germline, CDR1 SGHAT and CDR2 FQNNGV. Trimming removed 4 bases at V and 6 bases at J, with 18 bases between. This CDR3 region has 15 residues. CDR3 in DNA: TGTGCCAGCAGCTCCGACCATCTAGGCCGGGCTGAAGCTTTCTTT. This sequence encodes CASSSDHLGRAEAFF. The whole variable domain, remainder taken from reference TRBV11-2 and TRBJ1-1, is EAGVAQSPRYKIIEKRQSVAFWCNPISGHATLYWYQQILGQGPKLLIQFQNNGVVDDSQLPKDRFSAERLKGVDSTLKIQPAKLEDSAVYLCASSSDHLGRAEAFFGQGTRLTVV.

V is TRBV20-1 and J is TRBJ2-7; possibly TRBD2 for D (5 bases). V gave up 5 bases and J gave up 1 base, with 6 bases separating them. Germline lookup yields CDR1 DFQATT and CDR2 SNEGSKA (reference sequence). This CDR3 is 11 amino acids long. In DNA, the CDR3 is TGCAGTGCTCGGGATTCCTACGAGCAGTACTTC. Its translation: CSARDSYEQYF.